The 17 T cell receptor beta chains presented below share a single source sample, sequenced in a study of CDR3 diversity in severe acne. TCRdb re-analysed the PCR reads in MiXCR, keeping a single row per CDR3 protein. In the table there are around 100,000 distinct CDR3 sequences, 51% of which are singletons. The sample taken for sequencing was blood. Every receptor here comes from a male donor with acne.

The chain recombines TRBV29-1 with TRBJ2-7; possibly TRBD1 or TRBD2 for D (5 bases each). CDR3 size: 13 residues. Germline V CDR1 and CDR2: SQVTM, ANQGSEA. V dropped 0 bases and J dropped 3 bases, with 9 bases sitting between them. This CDR3 reads CSVEEGEGYEQYF. In nucleotides, the CDR3 is TGCAGCGTTGAAGAGGGGGAAGGCTACGAGCAGTACTTC.

The CDR3 nucleotides are TGCAGCGTTGCCCCCGGGATCTCCTACGAGCAGTACTTC. Its translation: CSVAPGISYEQYF. The chain employs TRBV29-1 and TRBJ2-7; D perhaps matches TRBD2 (5 bases). The V end was cut by 4 bases, the J end by 0 bases, with 10 bases between. The CDR3 has 13 residues. Germline loops: CDR1 SQVTM, CDR2 ANQGSEA.

The genes are TRBV9 and TRBJ1-4; TRBD1 matches 7 bases. Germline CDR1 and CDR2: SGDLS and YYNGEE. The CDR3 runs 14 residues. V shed 4 bases, J shed 5 bases, and the junction held 5 bases outside the gene matches. CDR3 sequence (DNA): TGTGCCAGCAGCCCAGGGGGGGAGAATGAAAAACTGTTTTTT. Protein product: CASSPGGENEKLFF.

This clonotype has ten or more counts. V and J are TRBV5-4 and TRBJ2-1, with D uncertain. Germline loops: CDR1 SGHNT, CDR2 YYREEE (reference sequence). The CDR3 totals 11 residues. The V gene lost 1 base and the J gene lost 8 bases, with 4 bases spanning the gap. This CDR3 is CASSLHDEQFF. In nucleotides, the CDR3 is TGTGCCAGCAGCTTGCACGATGAGCAGTTCTTC. Variable domain in full (rest from reference TRBV5-4 and TRBJ2-1): ETGVTQSPTHLIKTRGQQVTLRCSSQSGHNTVSWYQQALGQGPQFIFQYYREEENGRGNFPPRFSGLQFPNYSSELNVNALELDDSALYLCASSLHDEQFFGPGTRLTVL.

About this clonotype itself: A single base separates this from a much larger clone, so it may be a read error. The gene calls are TRBV5-6 and TRBJ2-7, with D perhaps being TRBD1 or TRBD2 (6 bases each). Germline V gene lookup returns CDR1 SGHDT and CDR2 YYEEEE. The CDR3 covers 11 residues. CDR3 amino acids: CASTHRGRKCF. In DNA form, the CDR3 reads TGTGCCAGCACCCATAGGGGGAGGAAGTGCTTC.

Comment on this clonotype: A read error is likely, as this CDR3 ends without the conserved phenylalanine or tryptophan. This chain uses TRBV29-1 with TRBJ1-1, with D unresolved. V lost 2 bases to trimming and J lost 5 bases, with 12 bases between them. Looked up from germline, CDR1 is SQVTM and CDR2 is ANQGSEA. This CDR3 has 13 amino acids. The chain's CDR3 is CSVERADGTEAFS. For the CDR3, the DNA is TGCAGCGTTGAAAGGGCCGATGGGACTGAAGCTTTCTCT.

The chain has TRBV7-3 and TRBJ2-2; D call uncertain. The CDR3 sequence is 13 residues long. Germline values: CDR1 SGHTA, CDR2 FQGTGA. V lost 3 bases, J lost 6 bases, and 8 bases lay in between. The CDR3 protein is CASSFLFSGELFF. Here the CDR3 DNA reads TGTGCCAGCAGCTTCCTGTTTTCCGGGGAGCTGTTTTTT. Supplemented by reference TRBV7-3 and TRBJ2-2, the full variable domain reads GAGVSQTPSNKVTEKGKYVELRCDPISGHTALYWYRQSLGQGPEFLIYFQGTGAADDSGLPNDRFFAVRPEGSVSTLKIQRTERGDSAVYLCASSFLFSGELFFGEGSRLTVL.

In this sample, this clonotype turned up many times. The chain recombines TRBV24-1 with TRBJ2-2; D may be TRBD2 (5 bases). CDR1 and CDR2 from the germline V gene are KGHDR and SFDVKD. V was pared by 1 base and J by 2 bases, with 7 bases between. CDR3 length equals 15 residues. The CDR3 here is CATSDFRGNTGELFF. DNA of the CDR3: TGTGCCACCAGTGATTTTCGGGGTAACACCGGGGAGCTGTTTTTT.

The rearrangement links TRBV7-2 to TRBJ1-6; no clear D. Germline V gives CDR1 SGHTA, CDR2 FQGNSA. This CDR3 has 14 amino acids. The V gene lost 1 base and the J gene lost 9 bases, with 10 bases spanning the gap. The DNA of the CDR3 is TGTGCCAGCAGCTTAGATTCGGATGTTTCACCCCTCCACTTT. It codes for CASSLDSDVSPLHF. The complete variable domain, with remaining parts taken from reference TRBV7-2 and TRBJ1-6, reads GAGVSQSPSNKVTEKGKDVELRCDPISGHTALYWYRQSLGQGLEFLIYFQGNSAPDKSGLPSDRFSAERTGGSVSTLTIQRTQQEDSAVYLCASSLDSDVSPLHFGNGTRLTVT.

This clonotype was counted a few times. This chain uses TRBV9 with TRBJ2-5, with TRBD2 identical over 9 bases. This CDR3 has 14 amino acids. Trimming cost V 5 bases and J 4 bases; bases outside gene matches: 6. Germline lookup yields CDR1 SGDLS and CDR2 YYNGEE. This CDR3 reads CASSISGSGETQYF. The CDR3 bases are TGTGCCAGCAGTATTAGCGGGAGTGGAGAGACCCAGTACTTC. The variable domain in full, with the rest retrieved from reference TRBV9 and TRBJ2-5, is DSGVTQTPKHLITATGQRVTLRCSPRSGDLSVYWYQQSLDQGLQFLIQYYNGEERAKGNILERFSAQQFPDLHSELNLSSLELGDSALYFCASSISGSGETQYFGPGTRLLVL.

The chain recombines TRBV24-1 with TRBJ1-5; D gene uncertain. The V gene's germline CDR1 is KGHDR and CDR2 SFDVKD. The CDR3 spans 16 residues. Between the trimmed V and J ends, which lost 5 bases and 0 bases, there was a span of 13 bases. This CDR3 is CATSGLNQPSNQPQHF. DNA of the CDR3: TGTGCCACCAGTGGGCTGAACCAACCTAGCAATCAGCCCCAGCATTTT.

The table lists this clonotype with a count of one. This chain links TRBV4-2 with TRBJ2-7, with 12 bases that match TRBD2. V lost 1 base and J lost 5; bases outside the gene matches: 3. There are 15 residues in the CDR3. Germline CDR1 LGHNA, CDR2 YNFKEQ. The CDR3 DNA reads TGTGCCAGCAGCCAAGCGACTAGCGGGAGCCACGAGCAGTACTTC. Protein: CASSQATSGSHEQYF.

This clonotype was seen ten or more times. V and J are TRBV10-2 and TRBJ2-1; no reliable D call. V was clipped by 7 bases and J by 5 bases, with 9 bases between them. CDR3 size: 12 residues. Germline CDR1 reads WSHSY; CDR2 reads SAAADI. The CDR3 is CASKTENNEQFF. DNA for the CDR3: TGCGCCAGCAAAACAGAAAACAATGAGCAGTTCTTC.

This clonotype was detected ten times or more. The V gene is TRBV6-5, the J gene TRBJ1-2; D remains ambiguous. The V and J ends lost 0 bases and 4 bases respectively, with 9 bases between them. The germline gives CDR1 MNHEY, CDR2 SVGAGI. The CDR3 spans 14 residues. The CDR3 nucleotides read TGTGCCAGCAGTTACTCGGCCTCTTCCTATGGCTACACCTTC. Amino acid sequence: CASSYSASSYGYTF.

The chain employs TRBV6-2 or TRBV6-3 and TRBJ2-1; 11 bases fit TRBD2. The CDR3 extends over 12 amino acids. The V and J ends lost 5 bases and 14 bases, in that order; junction bases with no gene match: 5. Germline lookup yields CDR1 MNHEY and CDR2 SVGEGT. CDR3 sequence reads: CASSHQTSGKFF. DNA for the CDR3: TGTGCCAGCAGTCATCAGACTAGCGGGAAGTTCTTC.

To note about this clonotype: Germline is not matched at one junction end, which may reflect a read error. The genes are TRBV28 and TRBJ1-2, with 7 bases that match TRBD1. Per germline, CDR1 MDHEN and CDR2 SYDVKM. The CDR3 runs to 16 residues. CDR3 region: CASSLWPGGRSDGYTF. The CDR3 DNA sequence: TGTGCCAGCAGTCTATGGCCAGGGGGAAGATCAGATGGCTACACCTTC.

A remark on this clonotype: This clone may be a read error of a much larger clone one base away. This chain's CDR3 is CASSVLGTSGADTQYF. As DNA, the CDR3 is TGTGCCAGCAGCGTCCTGGGGACTAGCGGTGCAGATACGCAGTATTTT. V gene TRBV9 combines with J gene TRBJ2-3; 11 positions agree with TRBD2. Germline-derived CDR1 and CDR2 are SGDLS and YYNGEE. The CDR3 sequence is 16 residues long. V trimming: 2 bases; J trimming: 4 bases; junction bases outside the gene matches: 6.